Listed below are T cell receptor beta chains from one sample, sequenced in a study of T cell responses to AZD1222 COVID-19 vaccine. The protocol was immunoSEQ multiplex PCR, while the TCRdb copy is restricted to in-frame clones and leaves out a portion. The repertoire holds some 140,000 clones, with roughly nine tenths as singletons. Sequences were derived from peripheral blood, sampled on day 0 of AZD1222 vaccination. All receptors come from an adult in good health. Both conserved end residues are part of each CDR3. D genes are given only for firm matches. Size is stated for part of the rows, as once, few or many counts, or as a class when the clone is expanded.

abundance,j_gene,v_gene,d_gene,CDR3nt,CDR3aa
.,TRBJ1-1,TRBV12-3/TRBV12-4,.,TGTGCCAGCAGCGACTACAGGAACACTGAAGCTTTCTTT,CASSDYRNTEAFF
.,TRBJ1-6,TRBV11-2,.,TGTGCCAGCAGCTCGGCCCCTTATAATTCACCCCTCCACTTT,CASSSAPYNSPLHF
.,TRBJ1-1,TRBV7-2,.,TGTGCCAGCAGCCCCAGGGGTCAGAGGGGGTGGGTTGAAGCTTTCTTT,CASSPRGQRGWVEAFF
.,TRBJ1-5,TRBV7-2,.,TGTGCCAGCAGCTTTGTTCAGGGCCAGCCCCAGCATTTT,CASSFVQGQPQHF
.,TRBJ1-1,TRBV19,TRBD1,TGTGCCACAAAGCCGGACAGGGTCGAAACTGAAGCTTTCTTT,CATKPDRVETEAFF
once,TRBJ1-3,TRBV30,TRBD1,TGTGCCTGGAGTCCCGGGACAGGCCGGAACACCATATATTTT,CAWSPGTGRNTIYF
.,TRBJ1-5,TRBV27,TRBD1,TGTGCCAGCAGTTCGACAGGGGGCGGCAATCAGCCCCAGCATTTT,CASSSTGGGNQPQHF
.,TRBJ1-6,TRBV27,.,TGTGCCAGCAGTGGAACAGGGAGGTCACCCCTCCACTTT,CASSGTGRSPLHF
.,TRBJ1-3,TRBV5-1,.,TGCGCCAGCAGCTTGGACCCAAACGTCGTGGCAAACACCATATATTTT,CASSLDPNVVANTIYF
.,TRBJ2-2,TRBV18,.,TGTGCCAGCTCACGCAGGTCAAACACCGGGGAGCTGTTTTTT,CASSRRSNTGELFF
.,TRBJ2-7,TRBV21-1,.,TGTGCCAGTCGGGACAGGGGGTCTCTGCGGGGGCCTGCCTACGAGCAGTACTTC,CASRDRGSLRGPAYEQYF
few,TRBJ1-5,TRBV27,.,TGTGCCAGCAGTTTATCTGGAGGGGAGAGGAATCAGCCCCAGCATTTT,CASSLSGGERNQPQHF
.,TRBJ1-2,TRBV2,.,TGTGCCAGCAGTGTCACCCCTATGGGCTACACCTTC,CASSVTPMGYTF
.,TRBJ1-2,TRBV6-5,.,TGTGCCAGCAGCCGGGACACGCCGGTTGGCTACACCTTC,CASSRDTPVGYTF
.,TRBJ1-2,TRBV29-1,TRBD1,TGCAGCGTTGAACCTGGACAGGGGGCGACTCCTTACACCTTC,CSVEPGQGATPYTF
.,TRBJ2-5,TRBV18,TRBD2,TGTGCCAGCTCACCCCAATGGGGGGGTCAAGAGACCCAGTACTTC,CASSPQWGGQETQYF
.,TRBJ1-6,TRBV2,.,TGTGCCAGCAGGAAGGGAGGGTCGGGGTATAATTCACCCCTCCACTTT,CASRKGGSGYNSPLHF
.,TRBJ1-2,TRBV30,.,TGTGCCTGGAACGACAGGTCGGCGATCGGCTACACCTTC,CAWNDRSAIGYTF
.,TRBJ1-2,TRBV7-9,TRBD1,TGTGCCAGCAGCCCCCCAGGGGGCCAGGGAGCCTATGGCTACACCTTC,CASSPPGGQGAYGYTF
.,TRBJ1-2,TRBV4-1,.,TGCGCCAGCAGCCGGCAAGAGGCGGGGGACTATGGCTACACCTTC,CASSRQEAGDYGYTF
.,TRBJ2-7,TRBV5-4,.,TGTGCCAGCAGCTTGTGGCGCGGCGGAGGGGTAGACGAGCAGTACTTC,CASSLWRGGGVDEQYF
.,TRBJ1-3,TRBV10-3,.,TGTGCCATCAGTGAGACTGGAAACACCATATATTTT,CAISETGNTIYF
.,TRBJ2-7,TRBV13,.,TGTGCCAGCAGCCCCCCAGGAAGCTACGAGCAGTACTTC,CASSPPGSYEQYF
.,TRBJ1-1,TRBV6-5,TRBD1,TGTGCCAGCAGAACAGGGGGCGAGGGGAACACTGAAGCTTTCTTT,CASRTGGEGNTEAFF
.,TRBJ1-2,TRBV7-9,TRBD1,TGTGCCAGCAGCCCCCCGCCCGTTACAGGGGACTTCTATGGCTACACCTTC,CASSPPPVTGDFYGYTF
once,TRBJ2-3,TRBV19,.,TGTGCCAGTAGTATACTCCTCGGGAGTAACGCAGATACGCAGTATTTT,CASSILLGSNADTQYF
.,TRBJ1-2,TRBV2,TRBD1,TGTGCCAGCAGGACCGGGACAGTATCCGTCAGCTATGGCTACACCTTC,CASRTGTVSVSYGYTF
.,TRBJ1-6,TRBV7-2,.,TGTGCCAGCAGCCGCGACAGTGGGAATTCACCCCTCCACTTT,CASSRDSGNSPLHF
.,TRBJ2-7,TRBV28,.,TGTGCCAGCAGCCCAACAGGATCCACCTACGAGCAGTACTTC,CASSPTGSTYEQYF
.,TRBJ2-7,TRBV6-5,.,TGTGCCAGCATCTACCCTTTGGACAGACTCCCTCTGTCCTTC,CASIYPLDRLPLSF
.,TRBJ2-7,TRBV7-8,TRBD2,TGTGCCAGCAGCTTATCACCTGGCGGGAGGATCTACGAGCAGTACTTC,CASSLSPGGRIYEQYF
.,TRBJ2-5,TRBV10-3,.,TGTGCCATCGCCTCAATCCAAGAGACCCAGTACTTC,CAIASIQETQYF
.,TRBJ1-2,TRBV5-5,.,TGTGCCAGCAGCTCCCCGGGACGGACGATTAATGGTGGCTACACCTTC,CASSSPGRTINGGYTF
.,TRBJ2-5,TRBV19,.,TGTGCCAGTAGTATATGGGGGCCCCAAGAGACCCAGTACTTC,CASSIWGPQETQYF
.,TRBJ1-1,TRBV2,.,TGTGCCAGCAGGCTCGTCAACACTGAAGCTTTCTTT,CASRLVNTEAFF
once,TRBJ2-7,TRBV5-6,TRBD2,TGTGCCAGCAGCTTCCCGAGCGGGGGTCCCCGGTACGAGCAGTACTTC,CASSFPSGGPRYEQYF
.,TRBJ2-5,TRBV29-1,.,TGCAGCGTTCAGCGGTCCCAAGAGACCCAGTACTTC,CSVQRSQETQYF
.,TRBJ2-1,TRBV6-5,.,TGTGCCAGCAGTTACCGGGCAGCCGATGAGCAGTTCTTC,CASSYRAADEQFF
.,TRBJ2-5,TRBV5-1,TRBD2,TGCGCCAGCACTATAGCGGGGGCGGGTCAAGAGACCCAGTACTTC,CASTIAGAGQETQYF
.,TRBJ2-3,TRBV19,TRBD2,TGTGCCAGTAGTGCCCGGACTAGCTGGGACACAGATACGCAGTATTTT,CASSARTSWDTDTQYF
.,TRBJ1-1,TRBV6-6,.,TGTGCCAGCAGTCGCGTACGATCCGCTCTGAAGAACACTGAAGCTTTCTTT,CASSRVRSALKNTEAFF
.,TRBJ2-5,TRBV30,.,TGTGCCTGGACCATGCCCCGACAGGCAGGGCAGACCCAGTACTTC,CAWTMPRQAGQTQYF
.,TRBJ2-2,TRBV6-4,TRBD1,TGTGCCAGCAGTGACTCGGACAGGCTACACCTAGGAGCCGGGGAGCTGTTTTTT,CASSDSDRLHLGAGELFF
.,TRBJ1-5,TRBV6-5,.,TGTGCCAGCAGTTATTCGGTGGGACAGCCCCAGCATTTT,CASSYSVGQPQHF